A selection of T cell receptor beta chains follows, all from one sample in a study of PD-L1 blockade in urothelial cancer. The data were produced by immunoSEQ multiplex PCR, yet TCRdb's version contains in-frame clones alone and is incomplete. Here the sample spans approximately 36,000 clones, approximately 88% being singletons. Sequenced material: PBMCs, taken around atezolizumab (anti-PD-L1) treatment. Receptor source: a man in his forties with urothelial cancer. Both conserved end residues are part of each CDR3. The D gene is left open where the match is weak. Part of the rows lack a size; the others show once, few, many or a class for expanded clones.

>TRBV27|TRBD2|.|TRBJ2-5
CASRRLAGDEETQYF
TGTGCCAGCAGGCGACTAGCGGGAGATGAAGAGACCCAGTACTTC
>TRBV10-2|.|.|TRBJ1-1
CASSESAGDMNTEAFF
TGCGCCAGCAGTGAGTCAGCCGGGGACATGAACACTGAAGCTTTCTTT
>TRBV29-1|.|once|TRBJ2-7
CSVVSLYEQYF
TGCAGCGTTGTATCCCTCTACGAGCAGTACTTC
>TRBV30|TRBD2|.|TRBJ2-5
CAWSRTSGTLEETQYF
TGTGCCTGGAGCCGGACTAGCGGGACCCTAGAGGAGACCCAGTACTTC
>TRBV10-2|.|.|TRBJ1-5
CASSEGGSQPQHF
TGCGCCAGCAGTGAAGGAGGGAGTCAGCCCCAGCATTTT
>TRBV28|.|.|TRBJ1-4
CASGRTAFNEKLFF
TGTGCCAGCGGACGGACAGCCTTTAATGAAAAACTGTTTTTT
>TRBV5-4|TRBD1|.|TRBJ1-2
CASSRQGEFYGYTF
TGTGCCAGCAGCAGACAGGGGGAGTTCTATGGCTACACCTTC
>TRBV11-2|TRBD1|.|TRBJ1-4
CASSSGQGRIF
TGTGCCAGCAGCTCTGGACAGGGAAGGATTTTT
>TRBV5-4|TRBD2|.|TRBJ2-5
CASSLGGGQRGETQYF
TGTGCCAGCAGCTTGGGCGGGGGGCAGAGGGGAGAGACCCAGTACTTC
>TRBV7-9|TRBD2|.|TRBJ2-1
CASSPSGLSVEQFF
TGTGCCAGCAGCCCCTCGGGACTATCAGTTGAGCAGTTCTTC
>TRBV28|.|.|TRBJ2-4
CASSFGPINIQYF
TGTGCCAGCAGTTTCGGTCCAATAAACATTCAGTACTTC